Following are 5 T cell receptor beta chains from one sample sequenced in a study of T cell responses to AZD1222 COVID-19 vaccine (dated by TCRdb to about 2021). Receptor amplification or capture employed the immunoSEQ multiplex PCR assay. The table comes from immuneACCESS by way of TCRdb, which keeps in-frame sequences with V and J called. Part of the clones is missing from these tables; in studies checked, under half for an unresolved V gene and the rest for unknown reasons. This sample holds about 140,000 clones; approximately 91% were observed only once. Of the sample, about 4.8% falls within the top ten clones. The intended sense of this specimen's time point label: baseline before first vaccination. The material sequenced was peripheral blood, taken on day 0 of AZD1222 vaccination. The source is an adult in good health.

The CDR3 region has the DNA TGCGCCAGCAGTTCCACAGGGTACCAAGAGACCCAGTACTTC. The encoded protein is CASSSTGYQETQYF. This chain connects TRBV5-1 to TRBJ2-5, with D possibly being TRBD1 (6 bases). V was shortened by 5 bases and J by 0 bases, with 11 bases between the two germline ends. Germline V gene data show CDR1 as SGHRS and CDR2 as YFSETQ. This CDR3 contains 14 residues.

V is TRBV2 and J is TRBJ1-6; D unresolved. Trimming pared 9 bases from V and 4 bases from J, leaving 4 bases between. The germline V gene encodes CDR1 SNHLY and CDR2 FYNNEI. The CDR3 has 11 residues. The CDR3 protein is CARGYNSPLHF. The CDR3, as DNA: TGTGCCAGGGGATATAATTCACCCCTCCACTTT.

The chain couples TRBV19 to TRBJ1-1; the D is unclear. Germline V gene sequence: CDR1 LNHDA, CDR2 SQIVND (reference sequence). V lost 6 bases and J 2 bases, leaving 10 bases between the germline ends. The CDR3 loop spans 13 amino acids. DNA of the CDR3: TGTGCCAGTAGCGCGGGAGCCAACACTGAAGCTTTCTTT. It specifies CASSAGANTEAFF.

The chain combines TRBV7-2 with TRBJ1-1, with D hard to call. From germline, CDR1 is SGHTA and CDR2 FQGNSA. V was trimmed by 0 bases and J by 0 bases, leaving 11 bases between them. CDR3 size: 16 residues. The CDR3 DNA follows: TGTGCCAGCAGCTTAGCGCAAACTACACTGAACACTGAAGCTTTCTTT. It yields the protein CASSLAQTTLNTEAFF.

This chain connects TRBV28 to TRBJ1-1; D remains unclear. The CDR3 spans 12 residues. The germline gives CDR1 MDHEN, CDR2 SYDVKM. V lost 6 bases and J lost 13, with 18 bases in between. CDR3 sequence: CASSSRPTIGFF. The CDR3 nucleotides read TGTGCCAGCAGCTCTCGCCCCACGATAGGTTTCTTT.